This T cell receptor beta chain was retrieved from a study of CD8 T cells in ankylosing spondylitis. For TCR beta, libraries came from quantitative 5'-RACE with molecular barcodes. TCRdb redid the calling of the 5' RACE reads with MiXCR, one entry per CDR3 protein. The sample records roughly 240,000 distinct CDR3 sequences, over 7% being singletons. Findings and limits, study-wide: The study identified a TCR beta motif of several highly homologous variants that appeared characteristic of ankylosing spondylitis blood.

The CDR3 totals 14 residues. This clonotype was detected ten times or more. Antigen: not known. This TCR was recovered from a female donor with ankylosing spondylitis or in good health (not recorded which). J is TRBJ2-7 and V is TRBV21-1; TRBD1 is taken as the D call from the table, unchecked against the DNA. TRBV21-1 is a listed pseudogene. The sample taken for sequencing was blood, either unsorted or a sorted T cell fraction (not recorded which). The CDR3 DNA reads TGTGCCAGGGGCGGGCAGGGATCAGCCTACGAGCAGTACTTC. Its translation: CARGGQGSAYEQYF.